This TCR beta chain was captured in a study of spatial heterogeneity in lung cancer. Looking at the study overall: Taken at a median of approximately 2 years after resection, follow-up PBMC samples underwent sequencing when available. Within raw reads, each unique TCR and UMI combination appeared on average more than ten times.

The V and J ends lost 4 bases and 5 bases respectively, with 15 bases between them. Germline lookup yields CDR1 SGHKS and CDR2 YYEKEE (reference sequence). CDR3 size: 14 residues. Study-wide results and caveats: The appearance of ubiquitous expanded tumor TCRs in blood was greater at resection than follow-up.

As to time point: blood at routine non-recurrence follow-up after resection. Whole RNA from tumor, nontumor lung or frozen PBMC was sequenced unsorted. This clonotype has just a few counts. The antigen is not known. The library protocol tagged each TCR cDNA with a unique molecular identifier. From the 5' RACE reads, TCRdb called clonotypes with MiXCR, one entry per CDR3 protein. This table holds 25,000 to 30,000 distinct CDR3 sequences, around 5.8% found once. The chain recombines TRBV5-5 with TRBJ1-2; tentatively, D is TRBD1 (6 bases). The sample in question was PBMCs, obtained at follow-up. The sequence derives from a male donor with early-stage non-small cell lung cancer. CDR3 loop: CASSPGASKYGYTF. The CDR3 bases are TGTGCCAGCAGCCCGGGGGCAAGTAAATATGGCTACACCTTC.